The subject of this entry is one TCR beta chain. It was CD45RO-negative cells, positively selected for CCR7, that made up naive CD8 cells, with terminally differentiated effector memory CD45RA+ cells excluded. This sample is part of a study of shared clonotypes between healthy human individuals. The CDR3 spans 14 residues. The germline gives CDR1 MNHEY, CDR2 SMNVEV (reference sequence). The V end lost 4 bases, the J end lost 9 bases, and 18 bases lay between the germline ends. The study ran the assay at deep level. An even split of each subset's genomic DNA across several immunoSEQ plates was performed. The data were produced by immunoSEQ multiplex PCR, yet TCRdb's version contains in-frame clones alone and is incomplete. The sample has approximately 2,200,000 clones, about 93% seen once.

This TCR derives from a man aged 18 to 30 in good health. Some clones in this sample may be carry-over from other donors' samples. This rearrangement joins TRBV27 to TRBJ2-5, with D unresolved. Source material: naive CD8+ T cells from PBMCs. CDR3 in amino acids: CASSSSAGPGAQYF. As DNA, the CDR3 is TGTGCCAGCAGTTCCTCGGCTGGGCCTGGGGCCCAGTACTTC.